Each of the 8 T cell receptor beta chains below was sequenced from the same sample in a study of T cell responses to AZD1222 COVID-19 vaccine. Profiling relied on immunoSEQ multiplex PCR, and the TCRdb table lists in-frame clones only, not all of them. The sample consists of 150,000 to 200,000 clones, about 90% of them appearing once. Here the sequenced sample was peripheral blood, taken 28 days after the second AZD1222 dose. The receptors here all came from an adult who received the AZD1222 COVID-19 vaccine.

This clone was counted once. CDR3: CASRRGSRDYNSPLHF. CDR3 sequence (DNA): TGTGCCAGCAGAAGGGGCTCCAGGGACTATAATTCACCCCTCCACTTT. This sequence joins TRBV19 and TRBJ1-6; perhaps TRBD1 as D (5 bases). Trimming removed 9 bases from V and 3 bases from J, with 18 bases in between. This CDR3 is built from 16 residues. Germline V lookup: CDR1 LNHDA, CDR2 SQIVND (reference sequence).

This clone has just one count. This sequence joins TRBV11-2 and TRBJ2-1; 8 bases map to TRBD2. The CDR3 runs to 11 residues. CDR1 SGHAT and CDR2 FQNNGV come from the germline V gene. Trimming removed 6 bases from V and 13 bases from J; junction bases left unmatched: 5. The CDR3 reads CASRTGTSQFF. In DNA, the CDR3 is TGTGCCAGCAGAACCGGGACTAGTCAGTTCTTC.

The chain couples TRBV5-6 to TRBJ2-7; TRBD2 matches at 12 bases. The V gene end was trimmed by 3 bases and the J gene end by 4 bases; junction bases not matched to a gene: 14. The CDR3 runs 18 residues. The V gene's germline CDR1 is SGHDT and CDR2 YYEEEE. CDR3 in DNA: TGTGCCAGCAGCTCGAGTGTATGGACTAGCGGGGATTATTACGAGCAGTACTTC. Translated, it gives CASSSSVWTSGDYYEQYF.

The CDR3 region is CASILTTSSTDTQYF. CDR3 in DNA: TGTGCCAGCATACTAACTACATCTAGCACAGATACGCAGTATTTT. The genes are TRBV28 and TRBJ2-3; D gene uncertain. The CDR3 has 15 amino acids. Germline V gene data show CDR1 as MDHEN and CDR2 as SYDVKM. V dropped 7 bases and J dropped 0 bases, with 14 bases sitting between them.

V and J are TRBV6-5 and TRBJ1-1, with 10 bases that match TRBD1. The germline V gene encodes CDR1 MNHEY and CDR2 SVGAGI. J was trimmed by 1 base and V by 6 bases; bases with no gene match: 5. The CDR3 contains 15 residues. The CDR3: CASRSRQGANTEAFF. The CDR3 DNA sequence: TGTGCCAGCAGGTCACGACAGGGGGCGAACACTGAAGCTTTCTTT.

The chain recombines TRBV21-1 with TRBJ2-4. TRBV21-1 is annotated as a pseudogene. The CDR3 length is 17 residues. The CDR3 region has the DNA TGTGCCAGCAGCACGCTGGTCGGACGTCGGGCCAAAAACATTCAGTACTTC. This gives the protein CASSTLVGRRAKNIQYF.

The sample holds one count of this clone. The chain uses TRBV18 and TRBJ2-2, with TRBD2 as a possible D gene (7 bases). The CDR3 extends over 17 amino acids. Germline-derived CDR1 and CDR2 are KGHSH and LQKENI. V dropped 3 bases and J dropped 4 bases, with 18 bases sitting between them. CDR3 residues: CASSPVGPGGATGELFF. CDR3 DNA: TGTGCCAGCTCACCCGTAGGTCCGGGGGGCGCCACCGGGGAGCTGTTTTTT.

V usage is TRBV10-1 and J usage is TRBJ1-2, with D hard to call. The CDR3 has 14 amino acids. Trimming took 0 bases from V and 3 from J, leaving 8 bases between them. Germline-derived CDR1 and CDR2 are WNHNN and SYGVQD (reference sequence). CDR3 loop: CASSESGRHYGYTF. In DNA, the CDR3 is TGCGCCAGCAGTGAGTCTGGGCGGCACTATGGCTACACCTTC.